The present entry profiles one T cell receptor (beta chain) with its context. The target antigen is unknown. TCRdb re-called the PCR reads through MiXCR, storing one row per CDR3 protein. The top ten hold 0.7% to 0.9% of the sample, which has 400,000 to 600,000 distinct CDR3 sequences, less than 30% seen once. This entry is derived from a study of molecular identifiers for immune sequencing clone quantification. Germline lookup yields CDR1 MGHRA and CDR2 YSYEKL. V lost 1 base to trimming and J lost 0 bases, with 11 bases between them. The CDR3 length is 16 residues. Study-wide results and caveats: Clones above 20 RNA copies contained over 97% of effector molecules but under 1% of naive ones.

The TCR sequence derives from a human donor in good health. Some libraries in this study had Jurkat cell RNA spiked in. Sequenced material: naive CD8+ T cells from blood, with Jurkat cell RNA spiked in. Subset given: FACS-sorted CD8+CD4-CCR7+CD45RA+ naive T cells. The chain uses TRBV4-1 and TRBJ2-3, with D possibly TRBD2 on 5 matching bases. DNA for the CDR3: TGCGCCAGCAGCCAAGCGGGGTACCCTAGCACAGATACGCAGTATTTT. Amino acid sequence: CASSQAGYPSTDTQYF.